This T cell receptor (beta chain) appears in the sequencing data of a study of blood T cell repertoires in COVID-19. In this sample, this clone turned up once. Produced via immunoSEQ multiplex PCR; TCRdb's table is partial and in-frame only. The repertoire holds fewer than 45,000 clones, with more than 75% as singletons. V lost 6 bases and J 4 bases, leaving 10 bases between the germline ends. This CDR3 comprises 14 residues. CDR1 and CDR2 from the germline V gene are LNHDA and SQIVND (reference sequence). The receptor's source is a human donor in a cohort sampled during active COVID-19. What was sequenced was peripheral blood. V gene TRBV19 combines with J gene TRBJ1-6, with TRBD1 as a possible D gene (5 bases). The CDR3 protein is CASRSREYNSPLHF. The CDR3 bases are TGTGCCAGTAGGTCCAGGGAATATAATTCACCCCTCCACTTT.